The clone carrying this T cell receptor (beta chain) was picked up one time. What it binds is not known. The data were taken from a study of T cells in localized non-small cell lung cancer. Broader study findings: A median about 56 of the top 100 tumor clones appeared in adjacent lung. Those with higher blood T cell density had longer overall survival. The study found T cell clonality highest in uninvolved adjacent lung, above tumor. The study sequenced only one region of the tumor. As a result, intratumor heterogeneity could not be excluded and remains possible.

The table came from immunoSEQ multiplex PCR; TCRdb's copy has only in-frame clones and leaves some out. The data contain 1,500 to 2,000 clones, approximately 20% of them singletons. V was cut by 7 bases and J by 1 base, with 11 bases left in between. The CDR3 covers 14 residues. CDR1 and CDR2 from the germline V gene are LNHDA and SQIVND (reference sequence). This TCR was sampled from a male donor aged 60 or over with stage I lung adenocarcinoma. The chain carries TRBV19 and TRBJ2-4; D is ambiguous. The source material was lung tumor tissue, sampled before any cancer treatment. CDR3 region: CASTRSAAKNIQYF. CDR3 nucleotides: TGTGCCAGTACCAGGTCGGCTGCCAAAAACATTCAGTACTTC.